The T cell receptor (beta chain) described here comes from a study of long-term antiretroviral therapy in people with HIV. The J segment lost 6 bases and the V segment lost 5 bases, leaving 8 bases of the junction unmatched. The CDR3 spans 15 residues. CDR1 is SEHNR and CDR2 is FQNEAQ in the germline V gene (reference sequence). Survey-level resolution applied to immunoSEQ assay v3.0. TCRdb's table, derived via immunoSEQ multiplex PCR, lists solely in-frame clones and lacks some. The data contain about 35,000 clones, around 94% of them singletons. The TCR was taken from a woman between 50 and 59 years old with HIV. Sequenced here: unsorted PBMCs, sampled 4.1 years after starting antiretroviral therapy. This chain uses TRBV7-9 with TRBJ1-5; 9 bases are shared with TRBD1. CDR3 in amino acids: CASSQNTGGGQPQHF. The CDR3 bases are TGTGCCAGCAGCCAAAACACAGGGGGCGGTCAGCCCCAGCATTTT.